The rows below give T cell receptor beta chains drawn from one sample of a study of cytomegalovirus exposure and HLA in healthy donors. Profiled with immunoSEQ multiplex PCR; TCRdb holds only in-frame clones, not every one. In the table there are more than 80,000 clones, about nine tenths of which are singletons. The material sequenced was PBMCs. Every receptor here comes from a woman between 18 and 30 years old in good health and CMV-seropositive. Each CDR3 is given with its conserved first and last residue. The D gene is left open where the match is weak. Size values are once, few and many counts, or a class for expanded clones, and some rows have none.

abundance,j_gene,d_gene,v_gene,CDR3aa,CDR3nt
.,TRBJ1-5,.,TRBV7-2,CASSLAQGNQPQHF,TGTGCCAGCAGCTTAGCCCAGGGCAATCAGCCCCAGCATTTT
.,TRBJ1-1,.,TRBV7-6,CASSPGPETVYEAFF,TGTGCCAGCAGCCCCGGTCCCGAGACAGTGTACGAAGCTTTCTTT
.,TRBJ2-3,TRBD2,TRBV4-2,CASSQDGLADPTDTQYF,TGTGCCAGCAGCCAAGATGGGCTAGCGGATCCCACAGATACGCAGTATTTT
.,TRBJ2-2,.,TRBV7-2,CASSALIRDTGELFF,TGTGCCAGCAGCGCCTTAATTCGGGACACCGGGGAGCTGTTTTTT
.,TRBJ2-3,TRBD2,TRBV2,CASSSRTSGGLKYF,TGTGCCAGCAGCAGTAGGACTAGCGGGGGTCTTAAGTATTTT
.,TRBJ2-2,.,TRBV28,CASSKQVTGELFF,TGTGCCAGCAGTAAACAGGTCACCGGGGAGCTGTTTTTT
.,TRBJ2-3,TRBD2,TRBV28,CASRPAGGDTDTQYF,TGTGCCAGCAGACCCGCGGGGGGTGACACAGATACGCAGTATTTT
.,TRBJ1-4,.,TRBV2,CASIGAGKEKLFF,TGTGCCAGCATTGGGGCGGGGAAGGAAAAACTGTTTTTT
.,TRBJ2-7,TRBD2,TRBV19,CASSAGTRSSHEQYF,TGTGCCAGTAGCGCCGGGACTAGGAGCTCCCACGAGCAGTACTTC
.,TRBJ1-2,.,TRBV28,CASSFIRGYGYTF,TGTGCCAGCAGTTTCATCAGGGGATATGGCTACACCTTC
.,TRBJ2-1,.,TRBV11-2,CASSLDPGRGYNEQFF,TGTGCCAGCAGCTTAGATCCCGGCAGGGGCTACAATGAGCAGTTCTTC
.,TRBJ1-3,.,TRBV2,CASKEGDFSGNTIYF,TGTGCCAGCAAGGAGGGCGACTTCTCTGGAAACACCATATATTTT
once,TRBJ2-5,TRBD1,TRBV10-3,CAIRNDRARETQYF,TGTGCCATCAGGAACGACAGGGCGCGGGAGACCCAGTACTTC
.,TRBJ2-1,TRBD2,TRBV5-1,CATRGGSYNEQFF,TGCGCCACCCGGGGGGGCTCCTACAATGAGCAGTTCTTC
.,TRBJ2-5,TRBD1,TRBV7-9,CASRGQGALETQYF,TGTGCCAGCAGGGGACAGGGGGCGCTGGAGACCCAGTACTTC
.,TRBJ2-7,TRBD1,TRBV5-5,CASSFGTGLYEQYF,TGTGCCAGCAGCTTCGGGACAGGCCTCTACGAGCAGTACTTC
.,TRBJ1-1,.,TRBV25-1,CASSEFGQPLNTEAFF,TGTGCCAGCAGTGAATTCGGACAGCCCTTGAACACTGAAGCTTTCTTT
.,TRBJ2-3,TRBD1,TRBV25-1,CASSPRQGSTDTQYF,TGTGCCAGCAGTCCCCGACAGGGGAGCACAGATACGCAGTATTTT
.,TRBJ2-5,TRBD1,TRBV19,CASSSGTGTQETQYF,TGTGCCAGTAGCAGCGGGACAGGGACTCAAGAGACCCAGTACTTC
.,TRBJ2-7,TRBD2,TRBV6-6,CASSSSGGSYEQYF,TGTGCCAGCAGTTCGAGCGGGGGTTCCTACGAGCAGTACTTC
.,TRBJ1-2,.,TRBV29-1,CSVEAGAGYTF,TGCAGCGTTGAAGCTGGGGCTGGCTACACCTTC
.,TRBJ1-4,.,TRBV7-9,CASSTTTGLGTEKLFF,TGTGCCAGCAGCACCACGACAGGTCTGGGAACGGAAAAACTGTTTTTT
.,TRBJ2-5,TRBD1,TRBV6-5,CASSYKTGVLKETQYF,TGTGCCAGCAGTTACAAAACAGGGGTTCTGAAAGAGACCCAGTACTTC
.,TRBJ1-6,.,TRBV7-9,CASSTSIRTPLRSPLHF,TGTGCCAGCAGCACTAGTATCCGGACTCCGCTTCGTTCACCCCTCCACTTT
once,TRBJ1-1,.,TRBV27,CASSLLTMGGPGTEAFF,TGTGCCAGCAGTTTACTTACCATGGGGGGGCCGGGGACTGAAGCTTTCTTT
once,TRBJ2-1,TRBD2,TRBV6-6,CASSPGTSLNEQFF,TGTGCCAGCAGTCCCGGGACTAGCCTCAATGAGCAGTTCTTC
.,TRBJ1-2,TRBD1,TRBV29-1,CSVSGTGGPMGGYTF,TGCAGCGTTTCAGGGACAGGGGGGCCCATGGGGGGCTACACCTTC
.,TRBJ2-1,TRBD2,TRBV18,CASSPRLAPRTGEQFF,TGTGCCAGCTCACCACGACTAGCGCCACGAACGGGGGAGCAGTTCTTC
.,TRBJ1-2,.,TRBV6-6,CASSSTANYGYTF,TGTGCCAGCAGCTCGACAGCTAACTATGGCTACACCTTC
once,TRBJ2-5,.,TRBV15,CATSQGETQYF,TGTGCCACCAGCCAGGGGGAGACCCAGTACTTC
few,TRBJ1-1,TRBD1,TRBV5-6,CASSSGNGQVLAEAFF,TGTGCCAGCAGCTCTGGGAATGGACAGGTCTTGGCTGAAGCTTTCTTT
.,TRBJ2-5,TRBD2,TRBV4-1,CASSQGLAVTYEETQYF,TGCGCCAGCAGCCAAGGACTAGCGGTCACATACGAAGAGACCCAGTACTTC
.,TRBJ2-7,TRBD1,TRBV4-1,CASSQDTAGGDLYEQYF,TGCGCCAGCAGCCAAGATACGGCAGGGGGCGACCTCTACGAGCAGTACTTC
.,TRBJ1-4,.,TRBV28,CASSQGGAVATNEKLFF,TGTGCCAGCAGCCAAGGGGGGGCGGTTGCAACTAATGAAAAACTGTTTTTT
.,TRBJ1-2,.,TRBV21-1,CAGWLRNLLGYTF,TGTGCCGGGTGGTTGCGGAACCTCCTCGGCTACACCTTC
.,TRBJ2-3,.,TRBV27,CASSFLDTGGADTQYF,TGTGCCAGCAGTTTTTTAGATACAGGGGGGGCAGATACGCAGTATTTT
.,TRBJ2-5,.,TRBV7-9,CAVPRRSLQETQYF,TGTGCCGTCCCTAGAAGATCTTTGCAAGAGACCCAGTACTTC
.,TRBJ1-5,.,TRBV7-9,CASSVGQVGSQPQHF,TGTGCCAGCAGCGTAGGACAAGTGGGGAGTCAGCCCCAGCATTTT
.,TRBJ2-5,TRBD2,TRBV5-6,CASSRTSGGEETQYF,TGTGCCAGCAGCCGGACTAGCGGGGGGGAAGAGACCCAGTACTTC
.,TRBJ1-6,.,TRBV7-8,CASSSDPTGIQSPLHF,TGTGCCAGCAGCTCTGATCCAACAGGGATTCAGTCACCCCTCCACTTT
once,TRBJ2-1,TRBD2,TRBV7-9,CASSSPRLAGGTHNEQFF,TGTGCCAGCAGCTCGCCGCGACTAGCGGGGGGGACCCACAATGAGCAGTTCTTC
.,TRBJ1-1,TRBD1,TRBV6-5,CATRQGRNTEAFF,TGTGCCACCCGACAGGGAAGGAACACTGAAGCTTTCTTT
.,TRBJ1-6,.,TRBV7-8,CASSFFGGIHREFNSPLHF,TGTGCCAGCAGCTTTTTCGGGGGGATCCACAGGGAATTCAATTCACCCCTCCACTTT
.,TRBJ1-1,TRBD1,TRBV15,CATSIDRANTEAFF,TGTGCCACCAGCATAGACAGGGCGAACACTGAAGCTTTCTTT
.,TRBJ1-1,TRBD1,TRBV29-1,CSVVRQGAEAFF,TGCAGCGTTGTTAGACAGGGGGCTGAAGCTTTCTTT
.,TRBJ2-1,TRBD2,TRBV27,CASGLSGGSYNEQFF,TGTGCCAGCGGGCTTAGCGGGGGCTCCTACAATGAGCAGTTCTTC
.,TRBJ2-1,TRBD2,TRBV11-2,CASSLGTSGSSYNEQFF,TGTGCCAGCAGCTTAGGTACTAGCGGTAGCTCCTACAATGAGCAGTTCTTC
.,TRBJ2-2,.,TRBV6-1,CASSLVTNTGELFF,TGTGCCAGCAGTCTAGTAACGAACACCGGGGAGCTGTTTTTT
.,TRBJ2-3,TRBD2,TRBV30,CAWRDLAGENTDTQYF,TGTGCCTGGAGGGACCTAGCGGGGGAGAACACAGATACGCAGTATTTT
.,TRBJ2-1,TRBD2,TRBV7-9,CASSPPGGDEQFF,TGTGCCAGCAGCCCCCCGGGGGGGGATGAGCAGTTCTTC